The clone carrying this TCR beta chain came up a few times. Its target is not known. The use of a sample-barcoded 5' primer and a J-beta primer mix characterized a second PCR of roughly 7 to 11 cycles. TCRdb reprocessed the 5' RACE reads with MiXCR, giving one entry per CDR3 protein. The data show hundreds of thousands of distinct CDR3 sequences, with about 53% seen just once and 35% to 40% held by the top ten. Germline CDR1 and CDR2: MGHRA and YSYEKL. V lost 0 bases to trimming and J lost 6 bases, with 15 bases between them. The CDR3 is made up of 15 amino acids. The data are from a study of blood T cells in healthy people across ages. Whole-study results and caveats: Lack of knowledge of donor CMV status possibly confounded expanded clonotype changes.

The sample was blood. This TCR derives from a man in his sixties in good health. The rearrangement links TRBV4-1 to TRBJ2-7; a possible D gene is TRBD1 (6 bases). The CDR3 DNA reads TGCGCCAGCAGCCAAGAACCTCAGGGGTCGGGCGAGCAGTACTTC. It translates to CASSQEPQGSGEQYF.